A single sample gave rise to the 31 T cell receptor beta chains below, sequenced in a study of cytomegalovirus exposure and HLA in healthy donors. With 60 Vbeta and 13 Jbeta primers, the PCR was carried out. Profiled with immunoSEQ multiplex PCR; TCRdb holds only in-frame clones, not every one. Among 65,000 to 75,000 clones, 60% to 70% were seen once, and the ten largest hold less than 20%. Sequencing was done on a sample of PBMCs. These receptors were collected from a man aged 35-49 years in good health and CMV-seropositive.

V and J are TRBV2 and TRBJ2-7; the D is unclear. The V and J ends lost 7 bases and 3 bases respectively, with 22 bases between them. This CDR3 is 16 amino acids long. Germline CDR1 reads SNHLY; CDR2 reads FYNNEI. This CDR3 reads CASTDGVEIGDYEQYF. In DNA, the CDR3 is TGTGCCAGCACCGACGGTGTGGAGATAGGAGACTACGAGCAGTACTTC.

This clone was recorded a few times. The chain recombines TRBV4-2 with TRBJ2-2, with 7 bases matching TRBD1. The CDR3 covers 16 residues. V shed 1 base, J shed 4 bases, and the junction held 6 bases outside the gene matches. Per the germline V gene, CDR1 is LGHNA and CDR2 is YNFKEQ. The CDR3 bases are TGTGCCAGCAGCCAAGTGAGGGGGCGTGTCACCGGGGAGCTGTTTTTT. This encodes CASSQVRGRVTGELFF.

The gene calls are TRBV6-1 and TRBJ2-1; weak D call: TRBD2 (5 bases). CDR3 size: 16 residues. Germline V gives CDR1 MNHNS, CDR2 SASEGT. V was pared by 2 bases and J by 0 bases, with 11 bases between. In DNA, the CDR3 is TGTGCCAGCAGTGAATCCCTAGCTCTCTCCTACAATGAGCAGTTCTTC. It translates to CASSESLALSYNEQFF.

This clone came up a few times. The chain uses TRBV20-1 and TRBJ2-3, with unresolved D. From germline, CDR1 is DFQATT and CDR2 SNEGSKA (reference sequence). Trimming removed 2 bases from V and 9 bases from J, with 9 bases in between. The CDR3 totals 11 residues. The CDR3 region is CSARRFPTQYF. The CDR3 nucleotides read TGCAGTGCTAGACGTTTTCCGACGCAGTATTTT.

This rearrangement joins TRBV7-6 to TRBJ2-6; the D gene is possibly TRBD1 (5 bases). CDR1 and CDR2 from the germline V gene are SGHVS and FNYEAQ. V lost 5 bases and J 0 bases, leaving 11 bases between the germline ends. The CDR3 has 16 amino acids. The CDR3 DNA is TGTGCCAGCAGCCCTACAGGTTCCTCTGGGGCCAACGTCCTGACTTTC. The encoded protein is CASSPTGSSGANVLTF.

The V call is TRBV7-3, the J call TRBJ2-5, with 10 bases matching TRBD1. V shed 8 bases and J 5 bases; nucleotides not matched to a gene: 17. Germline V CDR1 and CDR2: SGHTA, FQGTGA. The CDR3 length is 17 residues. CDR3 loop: CASRHPIDRGRGETQYF. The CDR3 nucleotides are TGTGCCAGCCGACATCCAATAGACAGGGGGCGCGGGGAGACCCAGTACTTC.

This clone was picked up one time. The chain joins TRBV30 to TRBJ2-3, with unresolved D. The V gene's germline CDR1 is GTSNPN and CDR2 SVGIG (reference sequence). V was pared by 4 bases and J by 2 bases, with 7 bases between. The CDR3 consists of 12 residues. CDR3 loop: CAWNPNTDTQYF. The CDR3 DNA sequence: TGTGCCTGGAATCCTAACACAGATACGCAGTATTTT.

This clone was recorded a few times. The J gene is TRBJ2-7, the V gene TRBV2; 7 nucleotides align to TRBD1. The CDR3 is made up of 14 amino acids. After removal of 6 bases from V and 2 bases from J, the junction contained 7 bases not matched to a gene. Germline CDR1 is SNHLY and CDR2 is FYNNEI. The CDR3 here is CASRPWGTAYEQYF. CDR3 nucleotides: TGTGCCAGCAGGCCCTGGGGGACAGCCTACGAGCAGTACTTC.

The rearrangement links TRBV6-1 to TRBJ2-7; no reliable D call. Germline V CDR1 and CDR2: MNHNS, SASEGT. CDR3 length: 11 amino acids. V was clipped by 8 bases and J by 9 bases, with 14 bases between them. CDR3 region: CASSSHTRQYF. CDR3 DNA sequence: TGTGCCAGCTCCTCGCATACGCGGCAGTACTTC.

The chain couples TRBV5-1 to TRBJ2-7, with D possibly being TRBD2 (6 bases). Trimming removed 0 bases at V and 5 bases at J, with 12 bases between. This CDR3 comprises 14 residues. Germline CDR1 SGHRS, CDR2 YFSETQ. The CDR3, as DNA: TGCGCCAGCAGCTTGGGTTTCGGGAGAGACGAGCAGTACTTC. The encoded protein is CASSLGFGRDEQYF.

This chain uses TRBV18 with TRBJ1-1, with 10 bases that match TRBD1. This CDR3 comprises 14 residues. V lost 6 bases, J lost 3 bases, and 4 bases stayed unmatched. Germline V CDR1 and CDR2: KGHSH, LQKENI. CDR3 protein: CASSRDRGDTEAFF. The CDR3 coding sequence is TGTGCCAGCTCCCGGGACAGGGGTGACACTGAAGCTTTCTTT.

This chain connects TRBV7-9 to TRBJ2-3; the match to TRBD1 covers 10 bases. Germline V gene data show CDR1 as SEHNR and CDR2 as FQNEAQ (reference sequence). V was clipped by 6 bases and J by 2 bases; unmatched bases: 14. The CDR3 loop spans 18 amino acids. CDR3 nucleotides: TGTGCCAGCAGGCCTCCGGGACAGGGGTATACCTACACAGATACGCAGTATTTT. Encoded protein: CASRPPGQGYTYTDTQYF. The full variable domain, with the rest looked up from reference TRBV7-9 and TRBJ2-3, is DTGVSQNPRHKITKRGQNVTFRCDPISEHNRLYWYRQTLGQGPEFLTYFQNEAQLEKSRLLSDRFSAERPKGSFSTLEIQRTEQGDSAMYLCASRPPGQGYTYTDTQYFGPGTRLTVL.

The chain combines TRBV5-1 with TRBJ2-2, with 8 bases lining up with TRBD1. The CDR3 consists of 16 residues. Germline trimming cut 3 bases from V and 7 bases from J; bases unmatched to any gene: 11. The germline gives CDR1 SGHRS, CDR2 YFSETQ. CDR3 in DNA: TGCGCCAGCAGCTCCCGGAGACAGGGGACGGGCGGGGAGCTGTTTTTT. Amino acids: CASSSRRQGTGGELFF. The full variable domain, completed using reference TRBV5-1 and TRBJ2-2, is KAGVTQTPRYLIKTRGQQVTLSCSPISGHRSVSWYQQTPGQGLQFLFEYFSETQRNKGNFPGRFSGRQFSNSRSEMNVSTLELGDSALYLCASSSRRQGTGGELFFGEGSRLTVL.

The CDR3 loop is CASSQERGGPGNEQFF. The CDR3 DNA follows: TGCGCCAGCAGCCAAGAGCGGGGGGGCCCGGGGAATGAGCAGTTCTTC. The V call is TRBV4-3, the J call TRBJ2-1; 9 nucleotides align to TRBD2. Germline CDR1 is LGHNA and CDR2 is YSLEER. The length of the CDR3 is 16 residues. Unmatched junction bases numbered 7, after V lost 0 bases and J lost 7 bases.

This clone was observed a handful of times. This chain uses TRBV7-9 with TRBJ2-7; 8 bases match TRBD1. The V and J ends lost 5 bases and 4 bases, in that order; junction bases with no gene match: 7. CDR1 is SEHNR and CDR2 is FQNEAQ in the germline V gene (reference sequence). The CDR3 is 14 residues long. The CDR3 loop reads CASSQDRDKYEQYF. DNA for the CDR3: TGTGCCAGCAGCCAGGACAGGGACAAGTACGAGCAGTACTTC. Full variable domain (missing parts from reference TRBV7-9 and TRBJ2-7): DTGVSQNPRHKITKRGQNVTFRCDPISEHNRLYWYRQTLGQGPEFLTYFQNEAQLEKSRLLSDRFSAERPKGSFSTLEIQRTEQGDSAMYLCASSQDRDKYEQYFGPGTRLTVT.

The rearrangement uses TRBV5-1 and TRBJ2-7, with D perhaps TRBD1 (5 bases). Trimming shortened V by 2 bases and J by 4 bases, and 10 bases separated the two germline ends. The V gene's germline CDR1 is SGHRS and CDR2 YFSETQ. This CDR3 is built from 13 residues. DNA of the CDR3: TGCGCCAGCAGCTTAGGACAACAATACGAGCAGTACTTC. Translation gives CASSLGQQYEQYF.

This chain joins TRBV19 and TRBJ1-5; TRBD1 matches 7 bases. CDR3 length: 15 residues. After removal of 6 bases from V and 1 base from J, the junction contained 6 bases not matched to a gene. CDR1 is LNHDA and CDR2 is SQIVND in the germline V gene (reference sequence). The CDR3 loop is CASRRDSVSNQPQHF. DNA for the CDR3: TGTGCCAGTAGAAGGGACAGCGTGAGCAATCAGCCCCAGCATTTT. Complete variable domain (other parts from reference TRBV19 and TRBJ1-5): DGGITQSPKYLFRKEGQNVTLSCEQNLNHDAMYWYRQDPGQGLRLIYYSQIVNDFQKGDIAEGYSVSREKKESFPLTVTSAQKNPTAFYLCASRRDSVSNQPQHFGDGTRLSIL.

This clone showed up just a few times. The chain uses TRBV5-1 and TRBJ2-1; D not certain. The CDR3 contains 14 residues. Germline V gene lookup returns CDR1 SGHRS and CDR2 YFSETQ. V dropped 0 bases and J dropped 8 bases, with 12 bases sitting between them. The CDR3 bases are TGCGCCAGCAGCTTGGGTTCCTTCTCAGATGAGCAGTTCTTC. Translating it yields CASSLGSFSDEQFF.

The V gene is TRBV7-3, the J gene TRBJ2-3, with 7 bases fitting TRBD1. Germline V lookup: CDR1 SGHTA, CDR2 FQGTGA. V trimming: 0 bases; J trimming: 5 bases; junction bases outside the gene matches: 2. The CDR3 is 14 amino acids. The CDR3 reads CASSLTGGGDTQYF. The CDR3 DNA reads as TGTGCCAGCAGCTTAACAGGGGGCGGAGATACGCAGTATTTT.

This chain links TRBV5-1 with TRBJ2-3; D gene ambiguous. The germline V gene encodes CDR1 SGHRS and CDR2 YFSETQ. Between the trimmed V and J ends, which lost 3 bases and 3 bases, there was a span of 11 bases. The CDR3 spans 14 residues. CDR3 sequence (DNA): TGCGCCAGCAGCTATGGGCAAGATACAGATACGCAGTATTTT. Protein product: CASSYGQDTDTQYF. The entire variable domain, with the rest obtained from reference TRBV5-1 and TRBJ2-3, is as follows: KAGVTQTPRYLIKTRGQQVTLSCSPISGHRSVSWYQQTPGQGLQFLFEYFSETQRNKGNFPGRFSGRQFSNSRSEMNVSTLELGDSALYLCASSYGQDTDTQYFGPGTRLTVL.

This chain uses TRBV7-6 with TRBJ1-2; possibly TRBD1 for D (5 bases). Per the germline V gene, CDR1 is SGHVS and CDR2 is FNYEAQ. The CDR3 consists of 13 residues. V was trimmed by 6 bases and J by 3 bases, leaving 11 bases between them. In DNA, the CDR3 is TGTGCCAGCAGTCCTGCCAGGGACTATGGCTACACCTTC. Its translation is CASSPARDYGYTF.

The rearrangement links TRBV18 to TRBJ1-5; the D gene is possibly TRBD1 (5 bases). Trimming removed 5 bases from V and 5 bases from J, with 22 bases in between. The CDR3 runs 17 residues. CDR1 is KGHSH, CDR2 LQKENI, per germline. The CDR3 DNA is TGTGCCAGCTCATTCGACAGCCCTATAACTGGTCATCAGCCCCAGCATTTT. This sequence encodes CASSFDSPITGHQPQHF.

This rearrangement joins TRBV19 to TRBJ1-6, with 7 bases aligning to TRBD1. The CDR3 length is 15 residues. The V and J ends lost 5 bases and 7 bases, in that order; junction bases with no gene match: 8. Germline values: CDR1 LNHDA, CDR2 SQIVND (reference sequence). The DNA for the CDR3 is TGTGCCAGTAGTCGTCCGGGACAGTCCAATTCACCCCTCCACTTT. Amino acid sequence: CASSRPGQSNSPLHF. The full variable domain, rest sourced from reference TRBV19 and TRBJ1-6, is DGGITQSPKYLFRKEGQNVTLSCEQNLNHDAMYWYRQDPGQGLRLIYYSQIVNDFQKGDIAEGYSVSREKKESFPLTVTSAQKNPTAFYLCASSRPGQSNSPLHFGNGTRLTVT.

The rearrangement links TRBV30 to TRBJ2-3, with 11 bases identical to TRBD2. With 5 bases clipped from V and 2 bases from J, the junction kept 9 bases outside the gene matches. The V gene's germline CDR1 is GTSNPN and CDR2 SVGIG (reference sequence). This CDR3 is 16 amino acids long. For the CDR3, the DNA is TGTGCCTGGGCGGTTGGGACTAGCGGAAACACAGATACGCAGTATTTT. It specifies CAWAVGTSGNTDTQYF.

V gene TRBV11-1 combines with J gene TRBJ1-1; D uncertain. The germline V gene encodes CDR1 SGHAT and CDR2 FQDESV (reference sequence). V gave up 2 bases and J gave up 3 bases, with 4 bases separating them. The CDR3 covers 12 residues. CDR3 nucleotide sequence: TGTGCCAGCAGCTTATATGACACTGAAGCTTTCTTT. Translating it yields CASSLYDTEAFF. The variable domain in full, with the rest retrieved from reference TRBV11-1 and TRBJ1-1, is EAEVAQSPRYKITEKSQAVAFWCDPISGHATLYWYRQILGQGPELLVQFQDESVVDDSQLPKDRFSAERLKGVDSTLKIQPAELGDSAMYLCASSLYDTEAFFGQGTRLTVV.

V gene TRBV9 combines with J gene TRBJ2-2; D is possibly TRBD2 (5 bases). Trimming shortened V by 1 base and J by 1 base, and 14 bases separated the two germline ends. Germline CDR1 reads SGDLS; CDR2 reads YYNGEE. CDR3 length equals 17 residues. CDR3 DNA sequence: TGTGCCAGCAGCGTAAACTGGGCTAGCTGGAACACCGGGGAGCTGTTTTTT. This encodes CASSVNWASWNTGELFF.

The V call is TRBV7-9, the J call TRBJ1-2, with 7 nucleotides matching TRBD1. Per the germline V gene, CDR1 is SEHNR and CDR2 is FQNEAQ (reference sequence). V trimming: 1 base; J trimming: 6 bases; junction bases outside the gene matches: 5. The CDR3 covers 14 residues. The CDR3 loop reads CASSLVTGSNGYTF. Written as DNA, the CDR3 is TGTGCCAGCAGCTTAGTGACAGGGAGTAATGGCTACACCTTC.

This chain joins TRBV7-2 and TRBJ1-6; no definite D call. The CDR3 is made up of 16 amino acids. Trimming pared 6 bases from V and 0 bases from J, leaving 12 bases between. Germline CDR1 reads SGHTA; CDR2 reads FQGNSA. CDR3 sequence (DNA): TGTGCCAGCAGTTCCCCGGGGAGCTCCTATAATTCACCCCTCCACTTT. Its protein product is CASSSPGSSYNSPLHF.

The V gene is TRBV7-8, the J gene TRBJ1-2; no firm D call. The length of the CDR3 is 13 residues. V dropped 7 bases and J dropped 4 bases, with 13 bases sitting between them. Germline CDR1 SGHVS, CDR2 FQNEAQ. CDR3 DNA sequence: TGTGCCAGCACCGCGGCGGTTCTCTATGGCTACACCTTC. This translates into CASTAAVLYGYTF.

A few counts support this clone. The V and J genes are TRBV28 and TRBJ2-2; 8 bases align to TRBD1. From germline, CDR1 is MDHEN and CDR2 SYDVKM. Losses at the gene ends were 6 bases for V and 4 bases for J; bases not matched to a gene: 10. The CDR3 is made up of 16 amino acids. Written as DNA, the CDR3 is TGTGCCAGCAGCTTAAAAGGACAGGGAATCACCGGGGAGCTGTTTTTT. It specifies CASSLKGQGITGELFF.

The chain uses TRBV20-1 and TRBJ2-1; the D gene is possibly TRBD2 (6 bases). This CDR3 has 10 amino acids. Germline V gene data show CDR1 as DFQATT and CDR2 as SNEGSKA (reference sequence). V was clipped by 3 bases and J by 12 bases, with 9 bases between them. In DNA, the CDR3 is TGCAGTGCTAGTGGGAGGCGGCAGTTCTTC. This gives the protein CSASGRRQFF.